This T cell receptor (beta chain) was recorded in a study of neurological immune-mediated disorders. Trimming cost V 6 bases and J 3 bases, with 10 bases left between them. The germline CDR1 and CDR2 sequences are LGHDT and YNNKEL (reference sequence). This CDR3 has 13 residues. TCRdb reprocessed the 5' RACE reads with MiXCR, giving one entry per CDR3 protein. Here the sample spans fewer than 50,000 distinct CDR3 sequences, roughly 11% being singletons. Time point defined: technical triplicate 1. Unsorted libraries were prepared from 2 million PBMCs held at -80 C. This clonotype is labeled medium-sized.

Sequenced sample: PBMCs. The rearrangement joins TRBV3-1 to TRBJ2-3; D may match TRBD1 or TRBD2 (5 bases each). The TCR sequence derives from a man in his 60s with HTLV-1-associated myelopathy (HAM/TSP). CDR3 protein: CASSLRGTDTQYF. DNA of the CDR3: TGTGCCAGCAGTTTGAGGGGTACAGATACGCAGTATTTT.